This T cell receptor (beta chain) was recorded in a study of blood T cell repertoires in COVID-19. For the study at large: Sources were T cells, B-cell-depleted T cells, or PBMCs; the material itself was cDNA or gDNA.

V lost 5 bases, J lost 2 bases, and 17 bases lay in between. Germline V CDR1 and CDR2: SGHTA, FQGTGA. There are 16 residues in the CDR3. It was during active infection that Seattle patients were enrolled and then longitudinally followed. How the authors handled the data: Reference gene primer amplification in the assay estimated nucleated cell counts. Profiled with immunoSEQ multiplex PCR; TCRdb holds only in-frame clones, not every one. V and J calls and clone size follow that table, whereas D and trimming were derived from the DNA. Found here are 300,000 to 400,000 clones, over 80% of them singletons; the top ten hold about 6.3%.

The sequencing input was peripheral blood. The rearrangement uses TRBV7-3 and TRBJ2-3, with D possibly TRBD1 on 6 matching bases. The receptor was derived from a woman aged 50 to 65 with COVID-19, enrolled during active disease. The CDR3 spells CASSPTPGQPTDTQYF. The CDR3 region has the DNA TGTGCCAGCAGCCCAACGCCGGGACAACCCACAGATACGCAGTATTTT.